This entry lists 28 T cell receptor beta chains sequenced from one sample in a study of cytomegalovirus exposure and HLA in healthy donors. The PCR made use of 60 Vbeta and 13 Jbeta primers. The protocol was immunoSEQ multiplex PCR, while the TCRdb copy is restricted to in-frame clones and leaves out a portion. Of about 140,000 clones detected, less than 90% appear once; the ten largest clones hold less than 2%. The sequenced sample was PBMCs. These TCRs come from a man aged 40-49 years in good health and CMV-seronegative.

V gene TRBV30 combines with J gene TRBJ2-1; D might be TRBD1 (5 bases). Germline V lookup: CDR1 GTSNPN, CDR2 SVGIG (reference sequence). Trimming stripped 0 bases from V and 3 bases from J, with 12 bases between. The CDR3 is 15 residues long. CDR3 protein: CAWSVMGLVYNEQFF. The CDR3 DNA reads TGTGCCTGGAGTGTAATGGGGCTAGTCTACAATGAGCAGTTCTTC. The full variable domain, rest sourced from reference TRBV30 and TRBJ2-1, is SQTIHQWPATLVQPVGSPLSLECTVEGTSNPNLYWYRQAAGRGLQLLFYSVGIGQISSEVPQNLSASRPQDRQFILSSKKLLLSDSGFYLCAWSVMGLVYNEQFFGPGTRLTVL.

The chain joins TRBV5-1 to TRBJ2-1, with D hard to call. CDR1 is SGHRS and CDR2 is YFSETQ in the germline V gene. The CDR3 has 14 amino acids. Trimming took off 4 bases at V and 5 bases at J, with 13 bases between the two ends. The CDR3 loop reads CASSRRSENNEQFF. CDR3 nucleotide sequence: TGCGCCAGCAGCAGACGGAGTGAGAACAATGAGCAGTTCTTC.

The genes are TRBV4-3 and TRBJ1-5, with a tentative D call TRBD1 (5 bases). Germline V lookup: CDR1 LGHNA, CDR2 YSLEER. Trimming stripped 0 bases from V and 2 bases from J, with 11 bases between. The CDR3 extends over 16 amino acids. In DNA, the CDR3 is TGCGCCAGCAGCCAAGATAACCAGGGCCGCAATCAGCCCCAGCATTTT. Its protein product is CASSQDNQGRNQPQHF.

This chain joins TRBV5-4 and TRBJ2-5, with 8 bases fitting TRBD1. Judging by the DNA end, TRBJ2-7 fits better; the J call may be wrong. Germline CDR1 reads SGHNT; CDR2 reads YYREEE (reference sequence). The CDR3 runs 14 residues. The CDR3 coding sequence is TGTGCCAGCAGCTTCGCGACAGGGGCCTACGAGCAGTACTTC. Protein product: CASSFATGAYEQYF.

V gene TRBV4-3 combines with J gene TRBJ2-3; D call uncertain. The V end lost 3 bases, the J end lost 3 bases, and 13 bases lay between the germline ends. The CDR3 totals 15 residues. Germline CDR1 reads LGHNA; CDR2 reads YSLEER. This CDR3 reads CASSHVTMGTDTQYF. For the CDR3, the DNA is TGCGCCAGCAGCCATGTCACTATGGGTACAGATACGCAGTATTTT.

V usage is TRBV6-6 and J usage is TRBJ2-4; D may be TRBD1 (6 bases). Trimming took off 3 bases at V and 3 bases at J, with 12 bases between the two ends. Germline V gene sequence: CDR1 MNHNY, CDR2 SVGAGI (reference sequence). The CDR3 spans 15 residues. CDR3 sequence: CASSYPGAGKNIQYF. For the CDR3, the DNA is TGTGCCAGCAGTTATCCAGGGGCGGGCAAAAACATTCAGTACTTC.

This chain joins TRBV27 and TRBJ1-2; tentatively, D is TRBD1 (6 bases). Germline V CDR1 and CDR2: MNHEY, SMNVEV (reference sequence). The CDR3 sequence is 15 residues long. V was cut by 5 bases and J by 5 bases, with 18 bases left in between. CDR3 residues: CASSPTPADSYGYTF. As DNA, the CDR3 is TGTGCCAGCAGTCCCACACCGGCGGACAGTTATGGCTACACCTTC.

This chain uses TRBV10-2 with TRBJ2-5, with 10 bases aligning to TRBD2. CDR3 length: 14 residues. V lost 4 bases to trimming and J lost 5 bases; unmatched junction nucleotides: 4. Germline assignment: CDR1 WSHSY and CDR2 SAAADI. In DNA, the CDR3 is TGCGCCAGCAGTGTCCTAGCGGGAGTTGAGACCCAGTACTTC. This sequence encodes CASSVLAGVETQYF.

The V gene is TRBV5-8, the J gene TRBJ2-1; weak D call: TRBD1 (5 bases). In germline, CDR1 is SGHTS, CDR2 YDEGEE. Trimming pared 0 bases from V and 13 bases from J, leaving 14 bases between. The CDR3 is 13 residues long. The CDR3 coding sequence is TGTGCCAGCAGCTTGGTCCGTCAGGGTCCACAGTTCTTC. It codes for CASSLVRQGPQFF.

CDR3 in amino acids: CASSFASGGSEQFF. The CDR3 DNA reads as TGTGCCAGCAGCTTTGCTAGCGGGGGAAGTGAGCAGTTCTTC. V is TRBV7-9 and J is TRBJ2-1, with TRBD2 identical over 10 bases. The V and J ends lost 3 bases and 9 bases, in that order; junction bases with no gene match: 5. The germline gives CDR1 SEHNR, CDR2 FQNEAQ (reference sequence). The CDR3 is 14 amino acids.

The chain uses TRBV2 and TRBJ2-7; 8 positions match TRBD1. Germline-derived CDR1 and CDR2 are SNHLY and FYNNEI. V was pared by 5 bases and J by 6 bases, with 6 bases of the junction left unmatched. The CDR3 is 13 residues long. As DNA, the CDR3 is TGTGCCAGCAGTTGGGGACAGGTGAGCGAGCAGTACTTC. Protein sequence: CASSWGQVSEQYF.

The gene calls are TRBV7-9 and TRBJ2-7, with a tentative D call TRBD1 (5 bases). Germline values: CDR1 SEHNR, CDR2 FQNEAQ (reference sequence). Trimming pared 1 base from V and 5 bases from J, leaving 9 bases between. The CDR3 length is 13 residues. The CDR3 region is CASSLDGADEQYF. CDR3 nucleotides: TGTGCCAGCAGCTTAGATGGGGCGGACGAGCAGTACTTC.

CDR3 residues: CASSRTGLVGNTIYF. The CDR3 DNA reads as TGTGCCAGCAGCCGGACAGGGTTGGTGGGAAACACCATATATTTT. V is TRBV2 and J is TRBJ1-3; 8 nucleotides match TRBD1. The CDR3 has 15 residues. Germline lookup yields CDR1 SNHLY and CDR2 FYNNEI. V dropped 6 bases and J dropped 4; count of bases not matched to a gene: 8. The variable domain in full, completed from reference TRBV2 and TRBJ1-3, reads EPEVTQTPSHQVTQMGQEVILRCVPISNHLYFYWYRQILGQKVEFLVSFYNNEISEKSEIFDDQFSVERPDGSNFTLKIRSTKLEDSAMYFCASSRTGLVGNTIYFGEGSWLTVV.

A remark on this clone: Other DNA sequences in the sample encode the same CDR3. The rearrangement links TRBV5-1 to TRBJ2-7, with TRBD1 matching over 10 bases. From germline, CDR1 is SGHRS and CDR2 YFSETQ. This CDR3 comprises 14 residues. Trimming cost V 0 bases and J 4 bases; bases outside gene matches: 1. CDR3 loop: CASSLGTGGYEQYF. The CDR3 DNA reads TGCGCCAGCAGCTTGGGGACAGGGGGTTACGAGCAGTACTTC. The whole variable domain, remainder taken from reference TRBV5-1 and TRBJ2-7, is KAGVTQTPRYLIKTRGQQVTLSCSPISGHRSVSWYQQTPGQGLQFLFEYFSETQRNKGNFPGRFSGRQFSNSRSEMNVSTLELGDSALYLCASSLGTGGYEQYFGPGTRLTVT.

The CDR3 here is CASRDRGSIGELFF. In nucleotides, the CDR3 is TGTGCCAGCAGAGACAGGGGGTCGATCGGGGAGCTGTTTTTT. This chain joins TRBV2 and TRBJ2-2; 9 positions match TRBD1. Germline assignment: CDR1 SNHLY and CDR2 FYNNEI. The trim removed 6 bases at V and 7 bases at J, leaving 6 bases unmatched. CDR3 length equals 14 residues.

This clone was recorded once. The chain employs TRBV11-3 and TRBJ2-1, with 13 bases aligning to TRBD2. Trimming removed 5 bases from V and 8 bases from J; junction bases left unmatched: 9. The CDR3 extends over 16 amino acids. Germline V gene data show CDR1 as SGHNT and CDR2 as YENEEA. The CDR3 nucleotides read TGTGCCAGCAGCGCCCGGACTAGCGGGAGCAAGTATGAGCAGTTCTTC. Its protein product is CASSARTSGSKYEQFF.

The chain combines TRBV11-3 with TRBJ2-5, with 8 nucleotides matching TRBD2. The germline V gene encodes CDR1 SGHNT and CDR2 YENEEA. J gave up 3 bases and V 2 bases, and 11 bases lay outside the gene matches. The CDR3 loop spans 17 amino acids. The CDR3 DNA reads as TGTGCCAGCAGCTTATCAGCGGGGGCCCCTACAGAAGAGACCCAGTACTTC. Protein product: CASSLSAGAPTEETQYF. The full variable domain, with the rest looked up from reference TRBV11-3 and TRBJ2-5, is EAGVVQSPRYKIIEKKQPVAFWCNPISGHNTLYWYLQNLGQGPELLIRYENEEAVDDSQLPKDRFSAERLKGVDSTLKIQPAELGDSAVYLCASSLSAGAPTEETQYFGPGTRLLVL.

This chain links TRBV27 with TRBJ1-2; TRBD1 matches 8 bases. Germline CDR1 MNHEY, CDR2 SMNVEV (reference sequence). The CDR3 is 13 amino acids. V shed 6 bases, J shed 8 bases, and the junction held 8 bases outside the gene matches. The CDR3 sequence is CASRPTGGRGYTF. CDR3 nucleotides: TGTGCCAGCAGACCAACAGGGGGTAGAGGCTACACCTTC.

The chain employs TRBV9 and TRBJ2-7, with TRBD1 matching over 11 bases. The CDR3 length is 16 residues. CDR1 and CDR2 (germline): SGDLS, YYNGEE. The V gene end was trimmed by 3 bases and the J gene end by 5 bases; junction bases not matched to a gene: 10. CDR3 DNA: TGTGCCAGCAGCGAATTACCGGGACAGGGGGTCCACGAGCAGTACTTC. Its translation is CASSELPGQGVHEQYF.

The V and J genes are TRBV5-1 and TRBJ1-6, with 11 positions matching TRBD1. CDR1 and CDR2 (germline): SGHRS, YFSETQ. The CDR3 runs to 14 residues. V was clipped by 3 bases and J by 9 bases; unmatched bases: 2. The CDR3 bases are TGCGCCAGCAGCTCGGGACAGGGGGGTTCACCCCTCCACTTT. This codes for CASSSGQGGSPLHF.

This sequence joins TRBV9 and TRBJ1-1; maybe TRBD1 (6 bases). The CDR3 is made up of 15 amino acids. Between the trimmed V and J ends, which lost 0 bases and 1 base, there was a span of 10 bases. The germline CDR1 and CDR2 sequences are SGDLS and YYNGEE. The CDR3 protein is CASSVGPGANTEAFF. The CDR3 nucleotides read TGTGCCAGCAGCGTAGGCCCAGGGGCGAACACTGAAGCTTTCTTT. The entire variable domain, with the rest obtained from reference TRBV9 and TRBJ1-1, is as follows: DSGVTQTPKHLITATGQRVTLRCSPRSGDLSVYWYQQSLDQGLQFLIQYYNGEERAKGNILERFSAQQFPDLHSELNLSSLELGDSALYFCASSVGPGANTEAFFGQGTRLTVV.

This rearrangement joins TRBV5-4 to TRBJ2-7; D is possibly TRBD1 (6 bases). This CDR3 comprises 15 residues. Trimming took off 4 bases at V and 5 bases at J, with 19 bases between the two ends. Germline CDR1 reads SGHNT; CDR2 reads YYREEE (reference sequence). The CDR3 region is CASSNHIQGTHEQYF. CDR3 DNA sequence: TGTGCCAGCAGCAACCATATACAGGGAACCCACGAGCAGTACTTC.

As for this clone: Within the sample, other DNA sequences also encode this same CDR3. The chain recombines TRBV5-6 with TRBJ1-1, with D possibly TRBD1 on 5 matching bases. The V end was cut by 0 bases, the J end by 4 bases, with 7 bases between. The CDR3 is 13 amino acids. Germline values: CDR1 SGHDT, CDR2 YYEEEE. CDR3 nucleotides: TGTGCCAGCAGCTTGGGAAGGGGCACTGAAGCTTTCTTT. Its translation is CASSLGRGTEAFF.

The CDR3 spells CASSRSERAITGNTIYF. CDR3 DNA sequence: TGTGCCAGTAGTAGGTCGGAGAGGGCTATTACTGGAAACACCATATATTTT. The chain employs TRBV19 and TRBJ1-3; D is undetermined. In germline, CDR1 is LNHDA, CDR2 SQIVND (reference sequence). V shed 4 bases and J shed 2 bases, with 18 bases lying between them. The CDR3 length is 17 residues. Combining the CDR3 with reference TRBV19 and TRBJ1-3 gives the whole variable domain DGGITQSPKYLFRKEGQNVTLSCEQNLNHDAMYWYRQDPGQGLRLIYYSQIVNDFQKGDIAEGYSVSREKKESFPLTVTSAQKNPTAFYLCASSRSERAITGNTIYFGEGSWLTVV.

This chain connects TRBV7-6 to TRBJ2-7, with a possible D match to TRBD1 (5 bases). Deletions cut 8 bases from V and 1 base from J, with 9 bases between. This CDR3 spans 12 amino acids. Looked up from germline, CDR1 is SGHVS and CDR2 is FNYEAQ. CDR3 sequence (DNA): TGTGCCAGCCAGGGTATATCCTACGAGCAGTACTTC. Protein sequence: CASQGISYEQYF.

V is TRBV4-3 and J is TRBJ2-7; 10 nucleotides match TRBD1. With 1 base clipped from V and 5 bases from J, the junction kept 2 bases outside the gene matches. This CDR3 comprises 14 residues. The germline V gene encodes CDR1 LGHNA and CDR2 YSLEER. In nucleotides, the CDR3 is TGCGCCAGCAGCCAAGGACAGGGGGCCAACGAGCAGTACTTC. Translating gives CASSQGQGANEQYF.

The chain employs TRBV2 and TRBJ1-6, with D uncertain. The CDR3 sequence is 16 residues long. Germline V lookup: CDR1 SNHLY, CDR2 FYNNEI. V was trimmed by 2 bases and J by 5 bases, leaving 13 bases between them. The CDR3 DNA is TGTGCCAGCAGTGAACGGGTCCCCAGTCATAATTCACCCCTCCACTTT. Amino acids: CASSERVPSHNSPLHF.

This chain joins TRBV29-1 and TRBJ2-5, with a weak D call TRBD2 (6 bases). The germline V and J ends were trimmed by 7 bases and 1 base, with 22 bases remaining between them. Germline V gene lookup returns CDR1 SQVTM and CDR2 ANQGSEA. This CDR3 has 16 amino acids. In nucleotides, the CDR3 is TGCAGCGCAGAAGGCCTGCGGGGTCCTCCCCAAGAGACCCAGTACTTC. This translates into CSAEGLRGPPQETQYF.